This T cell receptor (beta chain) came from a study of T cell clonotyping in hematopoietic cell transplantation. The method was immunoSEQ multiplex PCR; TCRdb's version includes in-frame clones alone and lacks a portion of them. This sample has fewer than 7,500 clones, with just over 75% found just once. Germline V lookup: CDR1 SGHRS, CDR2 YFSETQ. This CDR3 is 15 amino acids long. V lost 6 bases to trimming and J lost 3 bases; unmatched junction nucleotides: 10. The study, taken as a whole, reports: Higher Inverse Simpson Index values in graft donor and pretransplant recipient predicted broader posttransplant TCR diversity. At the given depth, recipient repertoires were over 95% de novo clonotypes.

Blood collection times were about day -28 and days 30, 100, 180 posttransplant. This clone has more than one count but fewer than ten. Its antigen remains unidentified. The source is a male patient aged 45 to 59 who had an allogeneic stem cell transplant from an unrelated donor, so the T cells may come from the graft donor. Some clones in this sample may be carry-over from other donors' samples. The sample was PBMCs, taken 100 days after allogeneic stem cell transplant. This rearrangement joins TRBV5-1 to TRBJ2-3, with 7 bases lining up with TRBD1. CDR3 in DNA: TGCGCCAGCAATTCCCAGGGACAGATAACAGATACGCAGTATTTT. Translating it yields CASNSQGQITDTQYF. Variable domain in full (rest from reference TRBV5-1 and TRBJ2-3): KAGVTQTPRYLIKTRGQQVTLSCSPISGHRSVSWYQQTPGQGLQFLFEYFSETQRNKGNFPGRFSGRQFSNSRSEMNVSTLELGDSALYLCASNSQGQITDTQYFGPGTRLTVL.